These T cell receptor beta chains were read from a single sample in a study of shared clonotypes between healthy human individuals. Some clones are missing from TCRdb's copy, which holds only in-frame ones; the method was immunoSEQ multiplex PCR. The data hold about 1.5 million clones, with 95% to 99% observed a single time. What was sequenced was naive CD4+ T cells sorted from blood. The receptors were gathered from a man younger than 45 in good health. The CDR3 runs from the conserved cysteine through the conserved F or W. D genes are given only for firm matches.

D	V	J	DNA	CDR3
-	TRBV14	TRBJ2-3	TGTGCCAGCAGCCCTCGAGTTCTTGGGGATACGCAGTATTTT	CASSPRVLGDTQYF
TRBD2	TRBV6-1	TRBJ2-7	TGTGCCTCTCACGGGGGGTACGCCCATCTCGAGCAGTACTTC	CASHGGYAHLEQYF
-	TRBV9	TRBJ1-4	TGTGCCAGCAGCGTAATGGCAGGTGCCCCAACTAATGAAAAACTGTTTTTT	CASSVMAGAPTNEKLFF
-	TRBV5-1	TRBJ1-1	TGCGCCAGCAGCTTGGACCCCCTGGGTGAGAAAGCTTTCTTT	CASSLDPLGEKAFF
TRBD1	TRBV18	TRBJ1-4	TGTGCCAGCTCACCAGGGACAGGGGGAGATGAAAAACTGTTTTTT	CASSPGTGGDEKLFF
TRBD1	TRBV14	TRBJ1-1	TGTGCCAGCAGCATTCGGACAGGGAATCGAGACACTGAAGCTTTCTTT	CASSIRTGNRDTEAFF
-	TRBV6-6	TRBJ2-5	TGTGCCAGCAGTTACTCGCGGACCATAGAGACCCAGTACTTC	CASSYSRTIETQYF
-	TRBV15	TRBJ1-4	TGTGCCACCAGCCTAGGAACATCATCAACTAATGAAAAACTGTTTTTT	CATSLGTSSTNEKLFF
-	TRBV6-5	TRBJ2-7	TGTGCCAGCAGTGGCCGGGAGGGGGCGCGTTACGAGCAGTACTTC	CASSGREGARYEQYF
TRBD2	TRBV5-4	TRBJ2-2	TGTGCCAGCAGCTTGGGCCTAGCGGGATTCACCGGGGAGCTGTTTTTT	CASSLGLAGFTGELFF
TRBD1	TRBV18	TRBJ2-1	TGTGCCAGCTCGGCCGGGACAGGGAGAGATGAGCAGTTCTTC	CASSAGTGRDEQFF
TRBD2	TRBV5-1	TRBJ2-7	TGCGCCAGCAGCTTGGGCAGCGGGAGGGCCGGCGAGCAGTACTTC	CASSLGSGRAGEQYF
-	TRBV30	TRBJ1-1	TGTGCCTGGAGTGGGGCAATGAACACTGAAGCTTTCTTT	CAWSGAMNTEAFF
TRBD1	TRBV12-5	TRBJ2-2	TGTGCTAGTACCGACAGGGTCCCCACTGGGGAGCTGTTTTTT	CASTDRVPTGELFF
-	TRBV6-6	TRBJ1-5	TGTGCCAGCAGTACCTCGGGGATCACCACAAAGGCCCAGCATTTT	CASSTSGITTKAQHF
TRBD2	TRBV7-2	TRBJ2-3	TGTGCCAGCAGCTTAGCGCGGGGGAGCACAGATACGCAGTATTTT	CASSLARGSTDTQYF
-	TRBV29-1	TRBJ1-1	TGCAGCGTTGACTCTCGTTTGAGGACGGACACTGAAGCTTTCTTT	CSVDSRLRTDTEAFF
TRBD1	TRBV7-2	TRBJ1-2	TGTGCCAGCAGCTTTGTAGGGGGCGTCGATGGCTACACCTTC	CASSFVGGVDGYTF